This TCR beta chain derives from a study of blood T cell repertoires in COVID-19. Study overall: Donors in the United States, Italy and Spain gave samples during acute or convalescent COVID-19. PBMCs, B-cell-depleted T cells, or T cells provided the cDNA or gDNA that made up the material.

Here immunoSEQ multiplex PCR was the method, and the copy in TCRdb shows in-frame clones only, minus some. The table records about 200,000 clones, around 84% of them present only once. V lost 3 bases and J 6 bases, leaving 12 bases between the germline ends. This CDR3 has 14 amino acids. Per germline, CDR1 MDHEN and CDR2 SYDVKM. The receptor was derived from a man in his forties who had recovered from COVID-19. Sequencing input: PBMCs or T cells enriched from blood (not recorded which). The chain is built from TRBV28 and TRBJ2-1; D is possibly TRBD1 (6 bases). The CDR3 DNA follows: TGTGCCAGCAGTTTTAACAGGGCCTCCAATGAGCAGTTCTTC. As protein: CASSFNRASNEQFF.